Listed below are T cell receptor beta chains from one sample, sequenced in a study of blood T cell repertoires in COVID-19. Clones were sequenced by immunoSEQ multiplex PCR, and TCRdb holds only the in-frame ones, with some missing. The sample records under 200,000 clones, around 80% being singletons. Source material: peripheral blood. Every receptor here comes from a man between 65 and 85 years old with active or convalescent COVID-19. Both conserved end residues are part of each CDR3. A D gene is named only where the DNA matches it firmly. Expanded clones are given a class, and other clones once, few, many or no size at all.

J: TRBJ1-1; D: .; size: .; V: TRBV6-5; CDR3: CATKTEMNTEAFF; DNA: TGTGCCACCAAGACAGAAATGAACACTGAAGCTTTCTTT
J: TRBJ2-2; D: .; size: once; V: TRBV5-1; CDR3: CASRQGYTGELFF; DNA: TGCGCCAGCAGGCAGGGATACACCGGGGAGCTGTTTTTT
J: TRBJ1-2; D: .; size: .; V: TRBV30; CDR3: CAWSDRQLRTGYTF; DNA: TGTGCCTGGAGTGATCGACAGCTTCGAACGGGCTACACCTTC
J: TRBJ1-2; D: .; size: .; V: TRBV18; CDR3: CASSPPAGNGYTF; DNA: TGTGCCAGCTCACCACCGGCCGGGAATGGCTACACCTTC
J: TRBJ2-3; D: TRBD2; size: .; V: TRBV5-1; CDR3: CASSISGGVTDTQYF; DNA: TGCGCCAGCAGCATAAGCGGGGGGGTCACAGATACGCAGTATTTT
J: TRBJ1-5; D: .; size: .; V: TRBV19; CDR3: CASSTIRDSNQPQHF; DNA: TGTGCCAGTAGTACCATCCGGGATAGCAATCAGCCCCAGCATTTT
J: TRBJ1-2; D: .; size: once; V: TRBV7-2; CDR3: CASSLDYGPYGYTF; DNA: TGTGCCAGCAGCTTAGATTATGGGCCCTATGGCTACACCTTC
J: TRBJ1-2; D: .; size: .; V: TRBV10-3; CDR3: CAISEVSANYGYTF; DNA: TGTGCCATCAGTGAAGTCAGTGCTAACTATGGCTACACCTTC
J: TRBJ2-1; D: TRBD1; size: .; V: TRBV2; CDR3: CASSIMGQGPSGEQFF; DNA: TGTGCCAGCAGTATAATGGGACAGGGGCCTTCGGGTGAGCAGTTCTTC
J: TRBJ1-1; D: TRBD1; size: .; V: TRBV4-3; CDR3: CASSQEGPGGQGSRAFF; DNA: TGCGCCAGCAGCCAAGAAGGGCCGGGTGGACAGGGGTCTAGAGCTTTCTTT
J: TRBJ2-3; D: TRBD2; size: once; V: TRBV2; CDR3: CASSSHRLADRTDTQYF; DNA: TGTGCCAGCAGTTCTCACAGACTAGCGGATCGCACAGATACGCAGTATTTT
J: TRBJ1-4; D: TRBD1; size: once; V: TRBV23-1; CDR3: CASSQWGQTGPGTNEKLFF; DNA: TGCGCCAGCAGTCAATGGGGTCAGACAGGGCCGGGAACTAATGAAAAACTGTTTTTT
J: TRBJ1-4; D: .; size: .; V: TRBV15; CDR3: CATSRDKGEANEKLFF; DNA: TGTGCCACCAGCAGAGATAAAGGGGAGGCTAATGAAAAACTGTTTTTT
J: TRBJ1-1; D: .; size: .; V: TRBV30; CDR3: CAWSIEDSTEAFF; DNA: TGTGCCTGGAGCATAGAAGACAGCACTGAAGCTTTCTTT
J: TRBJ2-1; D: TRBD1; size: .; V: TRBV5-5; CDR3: CASSSRGQGSNEQFF; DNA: TGTGCCAGCAGCTCGCGGGGACAGGGTAGCAATGAGCAGTTCTTC
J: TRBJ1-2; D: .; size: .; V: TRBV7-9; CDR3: CASSFTAETYGYTF; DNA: TGTGCCAGCAGTTTTACGGCAGAGACTTATGGCTACACCTTC
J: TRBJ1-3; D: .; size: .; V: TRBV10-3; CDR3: CAISESPDTASGNTIYF; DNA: TGTGCCATCAGTGAGTCGCCAGACACCGCCTCTGGAAACACCATATATTTT
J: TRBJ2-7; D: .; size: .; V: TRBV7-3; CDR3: CASSPLGASYEQYF; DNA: TGTGCCAGCAGCCCCTTGGGGGCTTCCTACGAGCAGTACTTC
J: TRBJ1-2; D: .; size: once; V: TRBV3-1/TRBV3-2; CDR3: CASSPAQGGYTF; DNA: TGTGCCAGCAGCCCGGCCCAGGGCGGCTACACCTTC
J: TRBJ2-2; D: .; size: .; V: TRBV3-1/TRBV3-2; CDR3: CASSPTQGTGELFF; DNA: TGTGCCAGCAGCCCTACACAGGGAACCGGGGAGCTGTTTTTT
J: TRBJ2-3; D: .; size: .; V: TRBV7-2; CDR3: CASSARPSPGTDTQYF; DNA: TGTGCCAGCAGCGCTCGTCCCTCCCCGGGCACAGATACGCAGTATTTT
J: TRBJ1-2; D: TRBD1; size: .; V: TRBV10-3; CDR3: CAISRTGGDYGYTF; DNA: TGTGCCATCAGTAGGACAGGGGGCGACTATGGCTACACCTTC
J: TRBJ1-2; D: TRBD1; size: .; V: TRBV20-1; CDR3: CSASAGGYGYTF; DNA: TGCAGTGCTAGTGCAGGGGGCTATGGCTACACCTTC
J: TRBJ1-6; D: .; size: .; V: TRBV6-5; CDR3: CASSYVEDSPLHF; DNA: TGTGCCAGCAGTTACGTCGAGGATTCACCCCTCCACTTT
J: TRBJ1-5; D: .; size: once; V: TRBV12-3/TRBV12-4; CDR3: CASRGLSNQPQHF; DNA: TGTGCCAGTAGGGGATTAAGCAATCAGCCCCAGCATTTT
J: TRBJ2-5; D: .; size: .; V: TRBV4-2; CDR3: CASSQESRAGARETQYF; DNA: TGTGCCAGCAGCCAAGAGTCTCGCGCGGGGGCGCGGGAGACCCAGTACTTC
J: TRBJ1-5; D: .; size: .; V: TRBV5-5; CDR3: CASSLELRLVQPQHF; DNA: TGTGCCAGCAGCTTGGAATTGCGGCTGGTCCAGCCCCAGCATTTT
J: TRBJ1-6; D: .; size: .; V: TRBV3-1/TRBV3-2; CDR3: CASSLTVGGKYNSPLHF; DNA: TGTGCCAGCAGCCTAACTGTTGGCGGTAAGTATAATTCACCCCTCCACTTT
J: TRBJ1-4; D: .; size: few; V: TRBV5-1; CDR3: CASSPGLDTTNEKLFF; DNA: TGCGCCAGCAGCCCCGGATTGGACACTACTAATGAAAAACTGTTTTTT
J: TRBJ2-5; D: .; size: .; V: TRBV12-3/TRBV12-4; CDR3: CASSFVETQYF; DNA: TGTGCCAGCAGTTTCGTAGAGACCCAGTACTTC
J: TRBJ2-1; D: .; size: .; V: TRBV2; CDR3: CASNQAGSSYNEQFF; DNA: TGTGCCAGCAACCAGGCGGGTTCTTCCTACAATGAGCAGTTCTTC
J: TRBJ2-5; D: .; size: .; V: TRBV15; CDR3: CATSRDTGIETQYF; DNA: TGTGCCACCAGCAGAGATACGGGGATAGAGACCCAGTACTTC
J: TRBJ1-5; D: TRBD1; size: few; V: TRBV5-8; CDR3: CASSLGGQGNQPQHF; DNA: TGTGCCAGCAGCCTAGGGGGACAGGGGAATCAGCCCCAGCATTTT
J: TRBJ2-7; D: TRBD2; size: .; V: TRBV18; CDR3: CASSPGAGTSASEQYF; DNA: TGTGCCAGCTCGCCGGGAGCCGGGACTAGCGCAAGCGAGCAGTACTTC
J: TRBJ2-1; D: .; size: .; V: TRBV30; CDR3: CAYRTGGDEQFF; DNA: TGTGCCTACAGAACTGGGGGCGATGAGCAGTTCTTC
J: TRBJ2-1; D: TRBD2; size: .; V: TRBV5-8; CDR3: CASSAGLAGAYNEQFF; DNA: TGTGCCAGCAGCGCTGGACTAGCGGGGGCCTACAATGAGCAGTTCTTC
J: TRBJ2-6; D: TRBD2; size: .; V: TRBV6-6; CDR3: CASSPRGTLAGTRSGANVLTF; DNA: TGTGCCAGCAGTCCCAGGGGTACCCTAGCGGGGACCCGCTCTGGGGCCAACGTCCTGACTTTC
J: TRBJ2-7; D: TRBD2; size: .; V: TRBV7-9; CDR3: CASSFKREGPREQYF; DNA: TGTGCCAGCAGCTTTAAGCGGGAGGGCCCGAGAGAGCAGTACTTC
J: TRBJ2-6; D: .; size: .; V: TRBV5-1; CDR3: CASSEGVAGANVLTF; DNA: TGCGCCAGCAGCGAGGGGGTGGCTGGGGCCAACGTCCTGACTTTC
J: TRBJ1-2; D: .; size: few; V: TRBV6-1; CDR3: CASSETGQSYGYTF; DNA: TGTGCCAGCAGTGAGACAGGCCAGTCCTATGGCTACACCTTC
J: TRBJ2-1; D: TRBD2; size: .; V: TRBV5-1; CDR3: CASSLASGGGMSYNEQFF; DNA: TGCGCCAGCAGCTTGGCCTCGGGGGGAGGTATGTCCTACAATGAGCAGTTCTTC
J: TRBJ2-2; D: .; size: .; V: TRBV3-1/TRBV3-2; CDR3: CASSQNTGTNTGELFF; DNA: TGTGCCAGCAGCCAAAACACAGGGACGAACACCGGGGAGCTGTTTTTT
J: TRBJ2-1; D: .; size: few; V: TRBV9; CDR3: CASSANPQQGKSYNEQFF; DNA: TGTGCCAGCAGCGCAAATCCACAACAGGGAAAATCCTACAATGAGCAGTTCTTC
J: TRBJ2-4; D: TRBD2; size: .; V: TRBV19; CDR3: CASSMTLAGGGNIQYF; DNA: TGTGCCAGTAGTATGACCCTAGCGGGGGGGGGAAACATTCAGTACTTC
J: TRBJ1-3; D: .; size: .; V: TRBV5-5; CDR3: CASSWSGTTGNTIYF; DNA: TGTGCCAGCAGCTGGAGTGGGACTACAGGAAACACCATATATTTT
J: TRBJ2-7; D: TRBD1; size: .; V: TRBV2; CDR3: CASSEGWTGANEQYF; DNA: TGTGCCAGCAGTGAAGGCTGGACAGGGGCCAACGAGCAGTACTTC
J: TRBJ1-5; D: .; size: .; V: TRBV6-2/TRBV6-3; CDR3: CASSPRVHNQPQHF; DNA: TGTGCCAGCAGCCCTCGGGTGCACAATCAGCCCCAGCATTTT
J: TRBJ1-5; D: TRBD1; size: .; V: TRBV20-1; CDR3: CSASTGQGVQPQHF; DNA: TGCAGTGCTAGTACTGGACAGGGTGTTCAGCCCCAGCATTTT
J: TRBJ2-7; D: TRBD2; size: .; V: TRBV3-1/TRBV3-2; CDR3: CASSQSGGGYEQYF; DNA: TGTGCCAGCAGCCAAAGCGGGGGGGGCTACGAGCAGTACTTC
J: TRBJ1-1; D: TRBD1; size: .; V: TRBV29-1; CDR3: CSARTGSRTEAFF; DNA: TGCAGCGCGAGGACAGGGAGTCGCACTGAAGCTTTCTTT
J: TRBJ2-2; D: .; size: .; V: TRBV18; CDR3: CASSLRNTGELFF; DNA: TGTGCCAGCTCACTTAGAAACACCGGGGAGCTGTTTTTT
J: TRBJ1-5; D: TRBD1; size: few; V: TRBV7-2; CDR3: CASSLQGGQPQHF; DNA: TGTGCCAGCAGCTTACAGGGGGGTCAGCCCCAGCATTTT
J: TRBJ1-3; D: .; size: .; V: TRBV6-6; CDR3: CASSDDRLSGNTIYF; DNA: TGTGCCAGCAGTGACGACAGATTATCTGGAAACACCATATATTTT
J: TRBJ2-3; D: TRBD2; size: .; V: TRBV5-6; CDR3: CASSASSGATDTQYF; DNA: TGTGCCAGCAGCGCATCTAGCGGGGCCACAGATACGCAGTATTTT